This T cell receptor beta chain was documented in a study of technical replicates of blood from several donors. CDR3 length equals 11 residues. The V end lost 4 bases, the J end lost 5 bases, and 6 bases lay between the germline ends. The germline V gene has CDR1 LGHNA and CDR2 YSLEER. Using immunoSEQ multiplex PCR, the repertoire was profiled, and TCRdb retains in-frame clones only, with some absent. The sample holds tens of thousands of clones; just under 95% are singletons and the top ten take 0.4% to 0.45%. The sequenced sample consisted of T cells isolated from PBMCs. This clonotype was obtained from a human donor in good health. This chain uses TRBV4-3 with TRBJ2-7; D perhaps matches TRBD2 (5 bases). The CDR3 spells CASSPGNEQYF. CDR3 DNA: TGCGCCAGCAGCCCGGGGAACGAGCAGTACTTC.